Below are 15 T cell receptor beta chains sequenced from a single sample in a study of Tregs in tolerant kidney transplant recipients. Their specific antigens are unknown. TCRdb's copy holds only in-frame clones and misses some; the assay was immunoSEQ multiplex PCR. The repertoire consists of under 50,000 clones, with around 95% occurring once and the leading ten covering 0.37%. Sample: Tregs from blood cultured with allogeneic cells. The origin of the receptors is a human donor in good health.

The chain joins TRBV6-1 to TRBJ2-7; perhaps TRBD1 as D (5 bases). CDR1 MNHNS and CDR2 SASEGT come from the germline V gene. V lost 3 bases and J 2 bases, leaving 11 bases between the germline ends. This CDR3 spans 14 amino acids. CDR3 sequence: CASSEYPGPYEQYF. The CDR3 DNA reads TGTGCCAGCAGTGAGTACCCAGGGCCCTACGAGCAGTACTTC.

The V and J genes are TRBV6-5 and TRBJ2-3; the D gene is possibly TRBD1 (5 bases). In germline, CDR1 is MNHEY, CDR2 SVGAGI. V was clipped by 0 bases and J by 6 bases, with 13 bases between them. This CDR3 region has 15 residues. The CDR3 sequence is CASSYSRRSGDTQYF. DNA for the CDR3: TGTGCCAGCAGTTACTCGAGAAGGTCAGGGGATACGCAGTATTTT.

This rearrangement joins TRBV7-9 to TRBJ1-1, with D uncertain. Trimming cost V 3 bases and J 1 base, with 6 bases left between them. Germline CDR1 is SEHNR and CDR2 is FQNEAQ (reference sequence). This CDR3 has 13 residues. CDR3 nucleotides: TGTGCCAGCAGCTTCGCAGAGAACACTGAAGCTTTCTTT. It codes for CASSFAENTEAFF.

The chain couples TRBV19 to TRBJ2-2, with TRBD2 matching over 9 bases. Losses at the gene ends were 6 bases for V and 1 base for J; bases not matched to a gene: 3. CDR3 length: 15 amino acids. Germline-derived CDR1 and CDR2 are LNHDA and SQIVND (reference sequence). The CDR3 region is CASRVSGGNTGELFF. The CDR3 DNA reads TGTGCCAGTAGAGTTAGCGGGGGGAACACCGGGGAGCTGTTTTTT.

CDR3 coding DNA: TGTGCCTGGAGTCGCAAGGGTCAGCCCCAGCATTTT. This encodes CAWSRKGQPQHF. The chain is built from TRBV30 and TRBJ1-5; D remains unclear. This CDR3 has 12 amino acids. Germline V gene lookup returns CDR1 GTSNPN and CDR2 SVGIG (reference sequence). The V gene lost 2 bases and the J gene lost 6 bases, with 8 bases spanning the gap. The full variable domain, rest sourced from reference TRBV30 and TRBJ1-5, is SQTIHQWPATLVQPVGSPLSLECTVEGTSNPNLYWYRQAAGRGLQLLFYSVGIGQISSEVPQNLSASRPQDRQFILSSKKLLLSDSGFYLCAWSRKGQPQHFGDGTRLSIL.

This chain's CDR3 is CASSNGLGWELFF. The CDR3, as DNA: TGTGCCAGCAGCAATGGACTCGGGTGGGAGCTGTTTTTT. This sequence joins TRBV9 and TRBJ2-2, with D possibly being TRBD2 (5 bases). V was clipped by 4 bases and J by 9 bases, with 13 bases between them. The CDR3 runs 13 residues. CDR1 and CDR2 from the germline V gene are SGDLS and YYNGEE.

CDR3 nucleotide sequence: TGCAGTCAGGGTATCAATCCGGGCTACACCTTC. Its protein is CSQGINPGYTF. The chain joins TRBV20-1 to TRBJ1-2; D possibly corresponds to TRBD1 (5 bases). This CDR3 spans 11 amino acids. Germline V gives CDR1 DFQATT, CDR2 SNEGSKA (reference sequence). Trimming cost V 8 bases and J 8 bases, with 15 bases left between them.

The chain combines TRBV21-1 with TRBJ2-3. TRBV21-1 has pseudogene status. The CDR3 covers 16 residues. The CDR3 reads CASSKPSTRSTDTQYF. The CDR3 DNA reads TGTGCCAGCAGCAAACCCTCAACAAGGTCCACAGATACGCAGTATTTT.

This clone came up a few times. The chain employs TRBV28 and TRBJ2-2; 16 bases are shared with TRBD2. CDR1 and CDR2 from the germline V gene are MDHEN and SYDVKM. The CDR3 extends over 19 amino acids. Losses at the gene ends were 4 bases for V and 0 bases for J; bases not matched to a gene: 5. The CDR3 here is CASSSPGLAGGTNTGELFF. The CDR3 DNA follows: TGTGCCAGCAGTTCCCCGGGACTAGCGGGGGGGACGAACACCGGGGAGCTGTTTTTT.

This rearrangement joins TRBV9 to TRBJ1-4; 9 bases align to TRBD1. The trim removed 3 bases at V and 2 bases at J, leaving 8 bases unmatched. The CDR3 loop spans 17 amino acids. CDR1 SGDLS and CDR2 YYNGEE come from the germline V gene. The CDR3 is CASSDGTGTFTNEKLFF. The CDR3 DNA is TGTGCCAGCAGCGACGGGACAGGGACTTTCACTAATGAAAAACTGTTTTTT.

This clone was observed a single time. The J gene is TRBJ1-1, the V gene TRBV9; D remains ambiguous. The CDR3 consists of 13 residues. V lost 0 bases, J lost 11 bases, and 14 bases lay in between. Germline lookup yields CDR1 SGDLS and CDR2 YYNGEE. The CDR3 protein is CASSVGQLGRAFF. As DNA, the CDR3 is TGTGCCAGCAGCGTAGGTCAGCTCGGAAGGGCTTTCTTT.

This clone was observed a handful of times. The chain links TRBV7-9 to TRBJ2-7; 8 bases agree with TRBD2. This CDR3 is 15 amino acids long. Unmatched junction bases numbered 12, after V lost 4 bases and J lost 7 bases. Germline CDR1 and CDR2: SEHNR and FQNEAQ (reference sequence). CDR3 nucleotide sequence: TGTGCCAGCAGCTACTATAGCGGGGATCCGAGGGAGCAGTACTTC. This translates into CASSYYSGDPREQYF.

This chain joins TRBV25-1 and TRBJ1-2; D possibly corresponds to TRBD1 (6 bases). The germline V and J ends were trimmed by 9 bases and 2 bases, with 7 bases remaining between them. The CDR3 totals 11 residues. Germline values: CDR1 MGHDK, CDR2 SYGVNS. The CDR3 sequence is CASTGNYGYTF. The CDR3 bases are TGTGCCAGTACAGGGAACTATGGCTACACCTTC.

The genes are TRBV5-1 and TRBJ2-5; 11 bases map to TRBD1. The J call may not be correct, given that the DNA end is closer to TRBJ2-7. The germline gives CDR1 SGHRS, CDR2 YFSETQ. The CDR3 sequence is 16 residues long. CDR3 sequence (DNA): TGCGCCAGCAGCCTCCTCCCGGGACAGGGGGCCTACGAGCAGTACTTC. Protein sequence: CASSLLPGQGAYEQYF.

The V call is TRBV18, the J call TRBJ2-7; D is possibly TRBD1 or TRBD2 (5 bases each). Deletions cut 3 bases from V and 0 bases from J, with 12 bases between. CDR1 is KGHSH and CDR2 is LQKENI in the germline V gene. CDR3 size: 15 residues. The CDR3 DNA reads TGTGCCAGCTCACCGCAGGGACGCTCCTCCTACGAGCAGTACTTC. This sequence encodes CASSPQGRSSYEQYF.